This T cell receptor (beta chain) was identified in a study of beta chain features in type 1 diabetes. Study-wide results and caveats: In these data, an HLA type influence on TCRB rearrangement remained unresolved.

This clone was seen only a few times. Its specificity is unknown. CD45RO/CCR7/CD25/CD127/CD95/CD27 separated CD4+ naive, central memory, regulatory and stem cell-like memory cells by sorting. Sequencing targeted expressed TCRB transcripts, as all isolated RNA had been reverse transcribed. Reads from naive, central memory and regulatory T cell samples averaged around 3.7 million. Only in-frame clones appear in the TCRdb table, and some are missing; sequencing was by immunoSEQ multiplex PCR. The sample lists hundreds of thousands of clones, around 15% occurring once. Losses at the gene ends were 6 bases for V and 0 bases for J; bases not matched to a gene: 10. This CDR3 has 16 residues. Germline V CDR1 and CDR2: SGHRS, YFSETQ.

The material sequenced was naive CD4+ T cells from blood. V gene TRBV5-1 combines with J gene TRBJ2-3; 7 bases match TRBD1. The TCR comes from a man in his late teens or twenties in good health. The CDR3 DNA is TGCGCCAGCACCCCCATGAGACAGGGAAGCACAGATACGCAGTATTTT. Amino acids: CASTPMRQGSTDTQYF.